This entry concerns a single TCR beta chain. The same CDR3 also results from other DNA sequences found in this sample. This sample stems from a study of blood T cell repertoires in COVID-19. On the study more broadly: T cells, B-cell-depleted T cells, or PBMCs provided the cDNA or gDNA that served as material.

Per the authors' pipeline: Amplification from reference gene primers served as the basis for estimated nucleated cell counts. TCRdb's table, derived via immunoSEQ multiplex PCR, lists solely in-frame clones and lacks some. For V, J and clone size, that table is used; D and trimming come from the DNA. The table has 250,000 to 300,000 clones, 70% to 90% seen once. CDR3 length equals 15 residues. Germline V gene lookup returns CDR1 SGHRS and CDR2 YFSETQ. The V end lost 2 bases, the J end lost 0 bases, and 9 bases lay between the germline ends. The sequencing sample was made of peripheral blood. This clonotype was sampled from a woman in her 40s with acute or convalescent COVID-19. The chain carries TRBV5-1 and TRBJ1-5, with no clear D. The CDR3 bases are TGCGCCAGCAGCTTATCAGGCTATAGCAATCAGCCCCAGCATTTT. This sequence encodes CASSLSGYSNQPQHF. Together with reference TRBV5-1 and TRBJ1-5, the CDR3 gives the full variable domain: KAGVTQTPRYLIKTRGQQVTLSCSPISGHRSVSWYQQTPGQGLQFLFEYFSETQRNKGNFPGRFSGRQFSNSRSEMNVSTLELGDSALYLCASSLSGYSNQPQHFGDGTRLSIL.